Included here is one T cell receptor (beta chain) sequence, with context. Mouse gene names and germline throughout. This sample is drawn from a study of CD8+ T cells in alopecia areata. The pooled cutaneous lymph node cells were sorted using several markers (CD4, CD8alpha, NKG2D, NKG2ACE and others). cDNA reverse transcribed from extracted RNA served as the sequencing template. TCRdb keeps only in-frame clones here, not all; method: immunoSEQ multiplex PCR. The record shows around 290,000 clones for this sample, with no singletons present. The TCR was taken from a C3H/HeJ mouse with alopecia areata. The mouse line has the MHC haplotype H2-k. Material for sequencing was CD4+ T cells sorted from a lymph node.

The part of the CDR3 DNA that was read is TGCACCTGCAGTGCAGAGGGGGCCTCC. Protein: CTCSAEGAS. The CDR3 as a whole reads CTCSAEGASDYTF. The chain links TRBV1 to TRBJ1-2; D is possibly TRBD1 (6 bases). The read is 4 residues too short to cover the CDR3 end, so that end is filled in from the germline J gene. The CDR3 sequence is 13 residues long. V lost 0 bases and J lost 4, with 6 bases in between. CDR1 NSQYPW and CDR2 LRSPGD come from the germline V gene (reference sequence).